These T cell receptor beta chains were read from a single sample in a study of control samples from healthy donors and cancer patients. Clones were sequenced by immunoSEQ multiplex PCR, and TCRdb holds only the in-frame ones, with some missing. The sample consists of approximately 120,000 clones, more than 85% of them appearing once. The sample taken for sequencing was blood. Source of these receptors: a man between 18 and 35 years old in good health. CDR3s include the opening cysteine and the closing phenylalanine or tryptophan. Fields, in order: CDR3 protein, CDR3 DNA, V gene, D gene, clone size, J gene. The D gene is left open where the match is weak. Rows give clone size only sometimes, using once, few, many, or a class for an expanded clone.

CASSSGQGREKLFF TGCGCCAGCAGTTCCGGACAGGGGCGGGAAAAACTGTTTTTT TRBV5-1 TRBD1 . TRBJ1-4
CASSDWDTNGYTF TGTGCCAGCAGCGACTGGGACACCAATGGCTACACCTTC TRBV6-5 . . TRBJ1-2
CASRPTGEITEAFF TGTGCCAGCAGACCTACAGGGGAGATTACTGAAGCTTTCTTT TRBV7-9 TRBD1 . TRBJ1-1
CASSRPGLPVEQFF TGCGCCAGCAGCCGCCCGGGACTCCCGGTTGAGCAGTTCTTC TRBV4-1 . . TRBJ2-1
CATSGDRARGEAFF TGTGCCACCAGCGGGGACAGGGCGCGAGGTGAAGCTTTCTTT TRBV15 TRBD1 . TRBJ1-1
CASSVRALGSDTQYF TGTGCCAGCAGCGTCAGGGCATTGGGAAGCGATACGCAGTATTTT TRBV9 . few TRBJ2-3
CATSRDLTGSYEQYF TGTGCCACCAGCAGAGATTTGACAGGATCCTACGAGCAGTACTTC TRBV15 . . TRBJ2-7
CASSLGDQPYF TGTGCCAGCAGCCTAGGGGACCAACCGTACTTC TRBV12-3/TRBV12-4 . . TRBJ2-7
CAISESPSQDEQFF TGTGCCATCAGTGAGTCCCCTAGCCAGGATGAGCAGTTCTTC TRBV10-3 . few TRBJ2-1
CASSGWGGGRGDYGYTF TGCGCCAGCAGCGGATGGGGTGGGGGGCGCGGTGACTATGGCTACACCTTC TRBV5-1 . . TRBJ1-2
CASSLRGARSYNEQFF TGTGCCAGCAGCTTAAGGGGGGCACGCTCCTACAATGAGCAGTTCTTC TRBV7-2 . few TRBJ2-1
CAWTVGTSYEQYF TGTGCCTGGACGGTCGGGACGTCCTACGAGCAGTACTTC TRBV30 . . TRBJ2-7
CASALEGPEAFF TGCGCCAGCGCCTTAGAGGGGCCTGAAGCTTTCTTT TRBV5-1 . . TRBJ1-1
CASSLFLGVDEQYF TGTGCCAGCAGCCTGTTTCTGGGAGTGGACGAGCAGTACTTC TRBV5-6 . . TRBJ2-7
CASSSRRLKSTEAFF TGTGCCAGCAGCTCACGACGGTTAAAGAGCACTGAAGCTTTCTTT TRBV5-6 . . TRBJ1-1
CASSEARLAMNTEAFF TGTGCCAGCAGTGAAGCCCGCCTAGCTATGAACACTGAAGCTTTCTTT TRBV6-1 . . TRBJ1-1
CASSQDSRTEAFF TGTGCCAGCAGCCAAGACTCCAGAACTGAAGCTTTCTTT TRBV14 . few TRBJ1-1
CASSYYRNNEQFF TGTGCCAGCAGTTATTACAGAAACAATGAGCAGTTCTTC TRBV27 . once TRBJ2-1
CASSSPDRASYEQYF TGTGCCAGCAGTTCCCCGGACAGGGCCTCCTACGAGCAGTACTTC TRBV28 TRBD1 . TRBJ2-7
CASSLPGQGVEAFF TGTGCCAGTAGCCTTCCGGGACAGGGCGTTGAAGCTTTCTTT TRBV19 TRBD1 . TRBJ1-1
CATQRTERDTEAFF TGTGCCACCCAACGGACAGAGAGGGACACTGAAGCTTTCTTT TRBV10-3 . . TRBJ1-1
CASSLAVYQPQHF TGTGCCAGCAGTTTGGCAGTTTATCAGCCCCAGCATTTT TRBV27 . . TRBJ1-5
CSVEGAGYYGYTF TGCAGCGTTGAGGGTGCGGGGTACTATGGCTACACCTTC TRBV29-1 . . TRBJ1-2
CASSLAPTGRTEAFF TGTGCCAGCAGCCTCGCCCCGACAGGGCGCACTGAAGCTTTCTTT TRBV3-1/TRBV3-2 TRBD1 . TRBJ1-1
CASSLGREQYF TGCGCCAGCAGCTTGGGTCGAGAGCAGTACTTC TRBV5-1 . . TRBJ2-7